This T cell receptor (beta chain) was recovered during a study of shared T cell receptors in the human thymus. Method: immunoSEQ multiplex PCR; TCRdb's copy keeps in-frame clones and lacks some. The table lists 630,000 or so clones, around 87% of them singletons. The CDR3 runs to 13 residues. Germline-derived CDR1 and CDR2 are ENHRY and SYGVKD. V was pared by 3 bases and J by 9 bases, with 15 bases between. These sequences were also reported in another study, on human thymus T cells.

This sequence originates from a boy in the first two years of life with a congenital heart defect. Sequencing was performed on thymocytes. This chain connects TRBV10-3 to TRBJ2-7, with D perhaps matching TRBD1 (7 bases). CDR3 sequence reads: CAISDSEGAWQYF. The DNA for the CDR3 is TGTGCCATCAGTGACTCGGAGGGGGCTTGGCAGTACTTC.